This is a list of T cell receptor beta chains from one sample in a study of lymphopenia after photon versus proton radiotherapy. Method: immunoSEQ multiplex PCR; TCRdb's copy keeps in-frame clones and lacks some. The table lists fewer than 30,000 clones, roughly 87% of them singletons. Sequenced material: peripheral blood, taken from a patient treated with photon-based radiotherapy. Receptor source: a woman aged 50 to 60 with pancreatic cancer. The CDR3 runs from the conserved cysteine through the conserved F or W. D genes are given only for firm matches. Clone size is shown for a subset of rows, as once, few, many or a class of expanded clone.

v_gene,abundance,d_gene,j_gene,CDR3aa,CDR3nt
TRBV7-3,NA,NA,TRBJ2-1,CASSPLGGSKYNEQFF,TGTGCCAGCAGCCCGTTAGGGGGGAGTAAGTACAATGAGCAGTTCTTC
TRBV4-1,NA,TRBD1,TRBJ2-1,CASSQSRDREQFF,TGCGCCAGCAGCCAATCCCGAGACAGGGAACAGTTCTTC
TRBV7-2,NA,TRBD1,TRBJ2-7,CASSLLTTGTGPSYEQYF,TGTGCCAGCAGCCTTTTAACTACCGGGACAGGGCCCTCCTACGAGCAGTACTTC
TRBV7-9,NA,TRBD1,TRBJ1-4,CASSLGRGTGSNEKLFF,TGTGCCAGCAGCCTAGGACGGGGGACAGGGAGTAATGAAAAACTGTTTTTT
TRBV19,once,TRBD1,TRBJ1-4,CASSPIRGQTNEKLFF,TGTGCCAGTAGTCCAATCAGGGGGCAGACTAATGAAAAACTGTTTTTT
TRBV10-1,NA,NA,TRBJ1-1,CASSDRGGSTEAFF,TGCGCCAGCAGTGACCGCGGGGGGTCCACTGAAGCTTTCTTT
TRBV28,NA,TRBD2,TRBJ2-1,CASSLFRTSQQFF,TGTGCCAGCAGTTTATTCCGGACTAGTCAGCAGTTCTTC
TRBV4-2,NA,TRBD1,TRBJ2-2,CASSRGDRGNTGELFF,TGTGCCAGCAGCCGAGGGGACAGGGGGAACACCGGGGAGCTGTTTTTT
TRBV18,NA,TRBD2,TRBJ2-7,CASSPRTSGSSYEQYF,TGTGCCAGCTCACCGCGGACTAGCGGGAGCTCCTACGAGCAGTACTTC
TRBV19,NA,NA,TRBJ2-7,CASSIEGGGEQYF,TGTGCCAGTAGTATAGAAGGGGGAGGCGAGCAGTACTTC
TRBV4-3,few,NA,TRBJ2-1,CASSQDGAARAHNEQFF,TGCGCCAGCAGCCAAGATGGAGCGGCAAGAGCCCACAATGAGCAGTTCTTC
TRBV11-2,NA,TRBD2,TRBJ2-7,CASSTPGLAGPEQYF,TGTGCCAGCAGCACTCCGGGACTAGCGGGACCCGAGCAGTACTTC
TRBV29-1,NA,TRBD1,TRBJ2-5,CSSEGGQGRETQYF,TGCAGCTCCGAAGGGGGACAGGGGAGAGAGACCCAGTACTTC
TRBV5-3,NA,NA,TRBJ2-3,CARSWNRENPSTDTQYF,TGTGCCAGAAGCTGGAACAGGGAGAACCCTAGCACAGATACGCAGTATTTT
TRBV20-1,NA,NA,TRBJ1-1,CSLDPQVEAFF,TGCAGTTTAGACCCTCAGGTTGAAGCTTTCTTT
TRBV5-1,NA,NA,TRBJ2-7,CASSLEGRGANEQYF,TGCGCCAGCAGCTTAGAGGGGCGAGGGGCCAACGAGCAGTACTTC
TRBV27,NA,NA,TRBJ2-1,CASSPRNNNEQFF,TGTGCCAGCAGTCCCAGGAACAACAATGAGCAGTTCTTC
TRBV14,NA,TRBD1,TRBJ1-1,CASSYGDRGHFLMNTEAFF,TGTGCCAGCAGCTATGGGGACAGGGGCCACTTCCTGATGAACACTGAAGCTTTCTTT
TRBV20-1,NA,NA,TRBJ2-3,CSATHVDTQYF,TGCAGTGCTACCCATGTAGATACGCAGTATTTT
TRBV27,once,NA,TRBJ2-1,CASRGPGTHNEQFF,TGTGCCAGCAGGGGACCGGGCACTCACAATGAGCAGTTCTTC
TRBV29-1,NA,TRBD2,TRBJ2-1,CSAQGTSGQNGGSYNEQFF,TGCAGCGCCCAAGGGACTAGCGGCCAGAATGGGGGCTCCTACAATGAGCAGTTCTTC
TRBV19,once,NA,TRBJ1-5,CASSGKGGFGNQPQHF,TGTGCCAGTAGTGGGAAAGGGGGATTTGGCAATCAGCCCCAGCATTTT
TRBV7-2,NA,TRBD2,TRBJ2-1,CASSPIAGAYNEQFF,TGTGCCAGCAGCCCCATAGCGGGAGCTTACAATGAGCAGTTCTTC
TRBV5-1,NA,TRBD2,TRBJ2-1,CASSVSSGRRHYNEQFF,TGCGCCAGCAGCGTCTCTAGCGGGAGGAGACATTACAATGAGCAGTTCTTC
TRBV7-9,NA,NA,TRBJ1-5,CASSLGSGGNQPQHF,TGTGCCAGCAGCTTAGGGTCAGGGGGCAATCAGCCCCAGCATTTT
TRBV28,NA,NA,TRBJ2-7,CASSLDLRTSSYEQYF,TGTGCCAGCAGTTTAGATCTTCGGACCTCCTCCTACGAGCAGTACTTC
TRBV27,NA,TRBD2,TRBJ2-4,CASSPLSGSGAKNIQYF,TGTGCCAGCAGTCCGTTGAGCGGGAGCGGTGCCAAAAACATTCAGTACTTC
TRBV7-2,NA,TRBD2,TRBJ2-7,CASQNSGGTYEQYF,TGTGCCAGCCAGAATAGCGGGGGAACCTACGAGCAGTACTTC
TRBV9,NA,NA,TRBJ1-4,CASSVGGRPNEKLFF,TGTGCCAGCAGCGTAGGGGGCAGGCCTAATGAAAAACTGTTTTTT
TRBV5-1,NA,TRBD2,TRBJ2-2,CASSLAPSGTITGELFF,TGCGCCAGCAGCTTGGCCCCTAGCGGGACAATTACCGGGGAGCTGTTTTTT
TRBV7-8,NA,NA,TRBJ2-4,CASSLRTAENIQYF,TGTGCCAGCAGCCTACGGACAGCGGAAAACATTCAGTACTTC
TRBV7-9,NA,NA,TRBJ2-7,CASSLRTVYEQYF,TGTGCCAGCAGCTTAAGGACAGTTTACGAGCAGTACTTC
TRBV5-1,NA,NA,TRBJ1-1,CASSFTSNTEAFF,TGCGCCAGCAGCTTTACATCCAACACTGAAGCTTTCTTT
TRBV5-1,NA,TRBD1,TRBJ2-3,CASSPRDSSTDTQYF,TGCGCCAGCAGCCCCCGGGACAGCAGCACAGATACGCAGTATTTT
TRBV7-3,once,TRBD1,TRBJ2-1,CASSVQGHEQFF,TGTGCCAGCAGCGTACAGGGGCATGAGCAGTTCTTC
TRBV5-1,NA,TRBD2,TRBJ2-1,CASSPTVSSGNEQFF,TGCGCCAGCAGCCCTACGGTGTCTAGCGGCAATGAGCAGTTCTTC
TRBV6-6,NA,NA,TRBJ1-1,CASSYIGDGGEAFF,TGTGCCAGCAGTTACATAGGGGATGGAGGTGAAGCTTTCTTT
TRBV19,NA,TRBD2,TRBJ2-3,CASSIGTSGSTDTQYF,TGTGCCAGTAGTATAGGGACTAGCGGATCCACAGATACGCAGTATTTT
TRBV7-9,NA,NA,TRBJ2-7,CASSTSADEQYF,TGTGCCAGCAGCACCAGCGCTGACGAGCAGTACTTC
TRBV30,NA,TRBD1,TRBJ1-1,CAWGGQTNTEAFF,TGTGCCTGGGGGGGACAGACGAACACTGAAGCTTTCTTT
TRBV28,NA,NA,TRBJ1-5,CASRSGGGSNQPQHF,TGTGCCAGCAGGTCCGGGGGGGGAAGCAATCAGCCCCAGCATTTT
TRBV28,NA,NA,TRBJ1-2,CASSLGKSYGYTF,TGTGCCAGCAGTTTGGGCAAGAGCTATGGCTACACCTTC
TRBV5-4,NA,NA,TRBJ2-3,CASSVRQGGDTQYF,TGTGCCAGCAGCGTCCGACAGGGAGGGGATACGCAGTATTTT
TRBV6-4,NA,NA,TRBJ2-3,CASSDSWGRTDTQYF,TGTGCCAGCAGTGACTCTTGGGGGAGGACAGATACGCAGTATTTT
TRBV5-1,NA,NA,TRBJ2-7,CASSKEGAYEQYF,TGCGCCAGCAGCAAGGAGGGAGCCTACGAGCAGTACTTC
TRBV29-1,NA,TRBD1,TRBJ2-3,CSVEDLATGHTDTQYF,TGCAGCGTTGAAGATCTTGCGACAGGGCACACAGATACGCAGTATTTT
TRBV4-2,NA,NA,TRBJ2-7,CASSQEGRDYEQYF,TGTGCCAGCAGCCAAGAGGGCAGGGACTACGAGCAGTACTTC
TRBV29-1,NA,TRBD1,TRBJ1-4,CSVTGTGWNEKLFF,TGCAGCGTGACCGGGACAGGATGGAATGAAAAACTGTTTTTT
TRBV15,NA,TRBD2,TRBJ2-5,CATSRDWLAGLMYQETQYF,TGTGCCACCAGCAGAGATTGGCTAGCGGGCCTTATGTACCAAGAGACCCAGTACTTC
TRBV9,NA,NA,TRBJ2-7,CASSVETGAIYEQYF,TGTGCCAGCAGCGTAGAAACGGGAGCGATCTACGAGCAGTACTTC
TRBV12-5,NA,NA,TRBJ2-1,CASGLGTEQFF,TGTGCTAGTGGTTTAGGGACCGAGCAGTTCTTC
TRBV6-4,NA,NA,TRBJ2-6,CATSDGGSGANVLTF,TGTGCCACCTCGGACGGGGGCTCTGGGGCCAACGTCCTGACTTTC
TRBV7-3,NA,NA,TRBJ2-7,CASSHGGYYEQYF,TGTGCCAGCAGTCACGGGGGCTACTACGAGCAGTACTTC